The T cell receptor (beta chain) under discussion was sequenced for a study of blood T cell repertoires in COVID-19. Study as a whole: Italy, Spain and the United States were the sources of the convalescent and acute COVID-19 samples. In each case, the material was cDNA or gDNA derived from T cells, B-cell-depleted T cells, or PBMCs.

The CDR3 runs to 15 residues. CDR1 and CDR2 (germline): SGHVS, FNYEAQ. V was cut by 5 bases and J by 0 bases, with 11 bases left in between. The table came from immunoSEQ multiplex PCR; TCRdb's copy has only in-frame clones and leaves some out. This table has about 61,000 clones, around 88% appearing once. The chain is built from TRBV7-6 and TRBJ2-1; D is unclear. The sample comprised peripheral blood. This clonotype was sampled from a human donor in a cohort sampled during active COVID-19. The CDR3 protein is CASSLRLSSYNEQFF. As DNA, the CDR3 is TGTGCCAGCAGCCTGAGACTTAGCTCCTACAATGAGCAGTTCTTC. The full variable domain, rest sourced from reference TRBV7-6 and TRBJ2-1, is GAGVSQSPRYKVTKRGQDVALRCDPISGHVSLYWYRQALGQGPEFLTYFNYEAQQDKSGLPNDRFSAERPEGSISTLTIQRTEQRDSAMYRCASSLRLSSYNEQFFGPGTRLTVL.